Below, 21 T cell receptor beta chains from the same sample are listed, as sequenced in a study of T cells in Graves' hyperthyroidism and ophthalmopathy. TCR beta CDR3 regions were amplified from RNA transcripts. HTBI primers were employed in a first-round RT-PCR of the TCR CDR3. MiXCR, applied by TCRdb to the multiplex PCR reads, yields one record per CDR3 protein. The sample comprises approximately 520,000 distinct CDR3 sequences, 20% of which are singletons, and 26% rests with the top ten. Specimen: blood. The receptor source for this set is a man aged 18 to 29 with Graves' hyperthyroidism.

In its sample, this clonotype was seen many times. This chain joins TRBV7-2 and TRBJ2-5; tentatively, D is TRBD2 (5 bases). The CDR3 extends over 14 amino acids. Germline V gene data show CDR1 as SGHTA and CDR2 as FQGNSA. V was pared by 4 bases and J by 4 bases, with 13 bases between. DNA of the CDR3: TGTGCCAGCAGCTCTGATGGAGGACGAGAGACCCAGTACTTC. This sequence encodes CASSSDGGRETQYF.

This chain connects TRBV4-1 to TRBJ2-2; 7 bases are a match to TRBD1. Germline V gene lookup returns CDR1 MGHRA and CDR2 YSYEKL. The CDR3 has 15 amino acids. V was pared by 3 bases and J by 4 bases, with 5 bases of the junction left unmatched. This CDR3 reads CASSHGTAVTGELFF. DNA for the CDR3: TGCGCCAGCAGCCACGGGACAGCAGTCACCGGGGAGCTGTTTTTT.

As to this clonotype: A read error may explain this, as a much larger clone is one base away. The V gene is TRBV11-2, the J gene TRBJ2-3, with 10 bases fitting TRBD1. The germline V gene has CDR1 SGHAT and CDR2 FQNNGV. The CDR3 consists of 17 residues. With V trimmed by 3 bases and J by 3 bases, 9 bases remained unmatched. The CDR3 DNA reads TGTGCCAGCAGCTTCCCCCCGGGACAGGGGATGACAGATACGCAGTATTTT. Residues: CASSFPPGQGMTDTQYF. The full variable domain, with the rest looked up from reference TRBV11-2 and TRBJ2-3, is EAGVAQSPRYKIIEKRQSVAFWCNPISGHATLYWYQQILGQGPKLLIQFQNNGVVDDSQLPKDRFSAERLKGVDSTLKIQPAKLEDSAVYLCASSFPPGQGMTDTQYFGPGTRLTVL.

This clonotype was recorded at least ten times. The V gene is TRBV11-2, the J gene TRBJ2-7; D unclear. The V gene's germline CDR1 is SGHAT and CDR2 FQNNGV. V lost 4 bases and J 2 bases, leaving 9 bases between the germline ends. The CDR3 contains 13 residues. The CDR3 DNA sequence: TGTGCCAGCAGCTCTAACATCCCCTACGAGCAGTACTTC. Amino acid sequence: CASSSNIPYEQYF.

In its sample, this clonotype was seen a few times. V gene TRBV28 combines with J gene TRBJ2-2; D not resolved. Trimming removed 10 bases from V and 1 base from J, with 16 bases in between. This CDR3 comprises 15 residues. Per germline, CDR1 MDHEN and CDR2 SYDVKM. As DNA, the CDR3 is TGTGCCACAGGTCGGGCCCCTCTGAACACCGGGGAGCTGTTTTTT. Amino acids: CATGRAPLNTGELFF.

This clonotype has only a few counts. The J gene is TRBJ1-2, the V gene TRBV4-2, with D possibly matching TRBD1 (6 bases). This CDR3 region has 16 residues. CDR1 and CDR2 (germline): LGHNA, YNFKEQ. V was clipped by 3 bases and J by 2 bases, with 16 bases between them. The CDR3 DNA sequence: TGTGCCAGCAGCCAGGACTACAGGGTCGGCAACTATGGCTACACCTTC. It encodes CASSQDYRVGNYGYTF.

The chain couples TRBV20-1 to TRBJ2-7; D is perhaps TRBD2 (6 bases). Trimming took off 5 bases at V and 1 base at J, with 9 bases between the two ends. CDR1 is DFQATT, CDR2 SNEGSKA, per germline (reference sequence). The CDR3 spans 12 residues. This CDR3 reads CSAFSGSYEQYF. CDR3 nucleotides: TGCAGTGCTTTTAGCGGATCCTACGAGCAGTACTTC.

This clonotype showed up many times. The J gene is TRBJ1-2, the V gene TRBV6-5, with 10 bases that match TRBD1. This CDR3 is 16 amino acids long. Germline V lookup: CDR1 MNHEY, CDR2 SVGAGI. Germline trimming cut 2 bases from V and 3 bases from J; bases unmatched to any gene: 6. The CDR3 DNA reads as TGTGCCAGCAGTTACACCCAAGGGACAGGGGACTATGGCTACACCTTC. This gives the protein CASSYTQGTGDYGYTF.

This clonotype was detected a few times. V gene TRBV5-1 combines with J gene TRBJ2-2, with 11 nucleotides matching TRBD2. V trimming: 1 base; J trimming: 4 bases; junction bases outside the gene matches: 9. Germline values: CDR1 SGHRS, CDR2 YFSETQ. This CDR3 has 18 residues. The CDR3: CASSLLLAGAGTTGELFF. CDR3 in DNA: TGCGCCAGCAGCTTGCTACTAGCGGGGGCCGGAACCACCGGGGAGCTGTTTTTT. Full variable domain (rest looked up from reference TRBV5-1 and TRBJ2-2): KAGVTQTPRYLIKTRGQQVTLSCSPISGHRSVSWYQQTPGQGLQFLFEYFSETQRNKGNFPGRFSGRQFSNSRSEMNVSTLELGDSALYLCASSLLLAGAGTTGELFFGEGSRLTVL.

This clonotype was observed many times. The chain employs TRBV2 and TRBJ2-5; D may be TRBD2 (6 bases). V lost 4 bases to trimming and J lost 7 bases, with 16 bases between them. Germline V lookup: CDR1 SNHLY, CDR2 FYNNEI. The CDR3 consists of 14 residues. The CDR3 is CASSARTTSGTQYF. The CDR3 nucleotides read TGTGCCAGCAGTGCCAGGACTACCTCGGGGACCCAGTACTTC.

This clonotype appeared once. The chain links TRBV6-5 to TRBJ1-2; TRBD1 aligns across 7 bases. Losses at the gene ends were 5 bases for V and 5 bases for J; bases not matched to a gene: 5. The CDR3 spans 13 residues. Germline V gene data show CDR1 as MNHEY and CDR2 as SVGAGI. The CDR3 protein is CASSTWTGYGYTF. CDR3 coding DNA: TGTGCCAGCAGTACTTGGACAGGTTATGGCTACACCTTC.

The chain joins TRBV27 to TRBJ2-4; TRBD2 matches 8 bases. With V trimmed by 4 bases and J by 0 bases, 8 bases remained unmatched. The germline V gene has CDR1 MNHEY and CDR2 SMNVEV (reference sequence). This CDR3 spans 17 amino acids. In DNA form, the CDR3 reads TGTGCCAGCAGTTCCCCTACTAGCGGAATAGCCAAAAACATTCAGTACTTC. Translated, it gives CASSSPTSGIAKNIQYF.

This clonotype was seen only a few times. This rearrangement joins TRBV2 to TRBJ2-7; D unresolved. The CDR3 has 15 residues. Germline V gives CDR1 SNHLY, CDR2 FYNNEI. With 4 bases removed from V and 6 bases from J, the gap between germline ends came to 19 bases. The CDR3 bases are TGTGCCAGCAGTGCTTTATCGTCGACTTCTCGCGAGCAGTACTTC. It is translated as CASSALSSTSREQYF.

This clonotype came up many times. Here the CDR3 reads CASSLWAVETQYF. Written as DNA, the CDR3 is TGTGCCAGCAGTTTATGGGCAGTTGAGACCCAGTACTTC. V usage is TRBV12-3 or TRBV12-4 and J usage is TRBJ2-5, with D unresolved. Trimming left V 2 bases short and J 5 bases short, with 9 bases between. This CDR3 has 13 residues.

In its sample, this clonotype was seen many times. The chain combines TRBV3-1 with TRBJ1-1; D gene ambiguous. Trimming removed 4 bases at V and 7 bases at J, with 13 bases between. Germline loops: CDR1 LGHDT, CDR2 YNNKEL (reference sequence). The CDR3 has 13 residues. The CDR3 is CASSRGNRIEAFF. For the CDR3, the DNA is TGTGCCAGCAGCCGTGGGAATAGGATTGAAGCTTTCTTT.

This clonotype came up a few times. The chain has TRBV29-1 and TRBJ1-1; no firm D call. CDR1 and CDR2 (germline): SQVTM, ANQGSEA. CDR3 length equals 13 residues. V dropped 4 bases and J dropped 3 bases, with 12 bases sitting between them. CDR3 loop: CSVGNGDYTEAFF. CDR3 DNA sequence: TGCAGCGTTGGGAATGGCGATTACACTGAAGCTTTCTTT.

This clonotype occurred many times. The chain has TRBV28 and TRBJ2-7; D call uncertain. V gave up 2 bases and J gave up 2 bases, with 10 bases separating them. The CDR3 runs to 14 residues. Germline CDR1 reads MDHEN; CDR2 reads SYDVKM. CDR3 DNA sequence: TGTGCCAGCAGTTTAATGACTGAGGCCTACGAGCAGTACTTC. The encoded protein is CASSLMTEAYEQYF.

The V call is TRBV12-3 or TRBV12-4, the J call TRBJ2-7; tentatively, D is TRBD1 (5 bases). This CDR3 region has 14 residues. The V end lost 1 base, the J end lost 6 bases, and 13 bases lay between the germline ends. The CDR3 bases are TGTGCCAGCAGTTTAGTGCAGGGCTGGTCCGAGCAGTACTTC. It is translated as CASSLVQGWSEQYF.

This clonotype occurred many times. The genes are TRBV2 and TRBJ1-5; D remains unclear. The CDR3 totals 15 residues. V was cut by 1 base and J by 2 bases, with 9 bases left in between. CDR1 is SNHLY, CDR2 FYNNEI, per germline. CDR3 residues: CASSEVLSGNQPQHF. CDR3 DNA: TGTGCCAGCAGTGAAGTGCTTAGTGGCAATCAGCCCCAGCATTTT.

The sample holds many counts of this clonotype. V gene TRBV20-1 combines with J gene TRBJ2-5; no reliable D call. V was cut by 3 bases and J by 2 bases, with 10 bases left in between. Looked up from germline, CDR1 is DFQATT and CDR2 is SNEGSKA (reference sequence). CDR3 length equals 13 residues. The CDR3 bases are TGCAGTGCTAGGTCATTTCGGCAAGAGACCCAGTACTTC. Its translation: CSARSFRQETQYF.

This clonotype was observed a few times. This chain links TRBV4-1 with TRBJ1-1; D ambiguous. Between the trimmed V and J ends, which lost 0 bases and 3 bases, there was a span of 14 bases. There are 16 residues in the CDR3. Germline lookup yields CDR1 MGHRA and CDR2 YSYEKL. CDR3 nucleotides: TGCGCCAGCAGCCAAGACCCCCTCGTTGAGCACACTGAAGCTTTCTTT. Translation gives CASSQDPLVEHTEAFF.